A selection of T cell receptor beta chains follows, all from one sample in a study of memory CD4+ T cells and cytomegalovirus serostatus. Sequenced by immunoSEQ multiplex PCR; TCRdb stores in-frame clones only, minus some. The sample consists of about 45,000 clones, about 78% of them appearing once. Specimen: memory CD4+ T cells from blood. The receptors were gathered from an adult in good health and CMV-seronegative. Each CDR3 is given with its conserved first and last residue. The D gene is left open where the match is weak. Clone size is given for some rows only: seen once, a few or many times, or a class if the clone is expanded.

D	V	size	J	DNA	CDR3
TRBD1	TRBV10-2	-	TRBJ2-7	TGCGCCAGCAGTCCGGGACAGGGGGCAGGAGAGCAGTACTTC	CASSPGQGAGEQYF
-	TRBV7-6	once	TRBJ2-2	TGTGCCAGCAGCGGCACGAGGGCGGTCTCCGGGGAGCTGTTTTTT	CASSGTRAVSGELFF
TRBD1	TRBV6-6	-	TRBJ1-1	TGTGCCAGCAGTTACTCTTGGACAGGGGTTCTTGAAGCTTTCTTT	CASSYSWTGVLEAFF
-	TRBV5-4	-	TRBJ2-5	TGTGCCAGCAGCTTGGAGCTAGTGGGAGAGACCCAGTACTTC	CASSLELVGETQYF
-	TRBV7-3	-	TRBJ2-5	TGTGCCAGCAGCCCGGGAACAACAATCCAAGAGACCCAGTACTTC	CASSPGTTIQETQYF
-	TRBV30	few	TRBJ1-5	TGTGCCTGGAGCTCAGGGCCCAATCAGCCCCAGCATTTT	CAWSSGPNQPQHF
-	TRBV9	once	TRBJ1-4	TGTGCCAGCAGCGGGCCCGGGTCCCGAGGTGAAAAACTGTTTTTT	CASSGPGSRGEKLFF
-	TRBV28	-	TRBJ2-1	TGTGCCAGCAGTTTGCACAGAACCTACAATGAGCAGTTCTTC	CASSLHRTYNEQFF
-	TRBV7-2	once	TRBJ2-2	TGTGCCAGCAGCCAACAGGGCGCCGGGGAGCTGTTTTTT	CASSQQGAGELFF
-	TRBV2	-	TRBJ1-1	TGTGCCAGCGTCATCCCAAGGGGACACACTGAAGCTTTCTTT	CASVIPRGHTEAFF
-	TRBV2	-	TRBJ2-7	TGTGCCAGCGATCGAGAACACGGGTCTCGGGACGAGCAGTACTTC	CASDREHGSRDEQYF
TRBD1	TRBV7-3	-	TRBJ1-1	TGTGCCAGCAGCCCAACAGGACAGGGTCGAATAGCTTTCTTT	CASSPTGQGRIAFF
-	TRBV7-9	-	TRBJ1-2	TGTGCCAGCACCCAAGGGTTGTCTAACTATGGCTACACCTTC	CASTQGLSNYGYTF
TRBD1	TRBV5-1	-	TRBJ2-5	TGCGCCAGCAGCTCGGACAGGGGGCTAGAGACCCAGTACTTC	CASSSDRGLETQYF
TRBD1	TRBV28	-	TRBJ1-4	TGTGCCAGCAGTGTAGGGTCCTACAGGGGACTGTTTTTT	CASSVGSYRGLFF
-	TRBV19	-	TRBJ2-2	TGTGCCAGTAGACCCAAGTTCGCGAACACCGGGGAGCTGTTTTTT	CASRPKFANTGELFF
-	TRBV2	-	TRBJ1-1	TGTGCCAGCCGCCCCACTGAGAACACTGAAGCTTTCTTT	CASRPTENTEAFF
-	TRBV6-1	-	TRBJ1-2	TGTGCCAGCAGGAAAAACTATGGCTACACCTTC	CASRKNYGYTF
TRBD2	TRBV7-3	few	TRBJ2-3	TGTGCCAGCAGCTTAACGGGACTAGCAGCAGATACGCAGTATTTT	CASSLTGLAADTQYF
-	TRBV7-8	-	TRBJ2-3	TGTGCCAGCAGCTCACAGGCGAGCCTAGATACGCAGTATTTT	CASSSQASLDTQYF
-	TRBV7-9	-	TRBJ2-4	TGTGCCAGCAGCTTAGGCTACAAGGGTTATTTGAACATTCAGTACTTC	CASSLGYKGYLNIQYF
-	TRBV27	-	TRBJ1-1	TGTGCCAGCAGTTTATCGTGGGCCCTGGAGGGCACTGAAGCTTTCTTT	CASSLSWALEGTEAFF
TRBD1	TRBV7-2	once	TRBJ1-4	TGTGCCAGCAGTCGGGACAGCCCTAATGAAAAACTGTTTTTT	CASSRDSPNEKLFF
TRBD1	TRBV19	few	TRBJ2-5	TGTGCCGCCAGGGGGCTGGATCAAGAGACCCAGTACTTC	CAARGLDQETQYF
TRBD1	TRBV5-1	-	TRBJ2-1	TGCGCCAGCAGCCGGGAGGGACGACAGGGGGCAAGGGATGAGCAGTTCTTC	CASSREGRQGARDEQFF
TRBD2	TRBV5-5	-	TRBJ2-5	TGTGCCAGCAGCGTCACTAGCGGGGGGCAAGAGACCCAGTACTTC	CASSVTSGGQETQYF
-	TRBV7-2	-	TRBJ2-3	TGTGCCAGCAGCTTAGATGTGGGCACAGATACGCAGTATTTT	CASSLDVGTDTQYF
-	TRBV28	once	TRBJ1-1	TGTGCCAGCAGTTCCCCCGTCGGGGTGCGGGGGAACACTGAAGCTTTCTTT	CASSSPVGVRGNTEAFF
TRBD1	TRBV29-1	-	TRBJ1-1	TGCAGCGTTGAAGGGGCAGGGGGCCTTGAAGCTTTCTTT	CSVEGAGGLEAFF
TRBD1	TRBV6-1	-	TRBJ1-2	TGTGCCAGCAGTGTTGGCCAGGGGGTTAACTATGGCTACACCTTC	CASSVGQGVNYGYTF
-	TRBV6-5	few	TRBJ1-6	TGTGCCAGCAGGAGCAGGGGCGGGGATTCACCCCTCCACTTT	CASRSRGGDSPLHF
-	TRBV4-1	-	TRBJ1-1	TGCGCCAGCAGCCAAGGCCTTTTTGGACTCATGAACACTGAAGCTTTCTTT	CASSQGLFGLMNTEAFF
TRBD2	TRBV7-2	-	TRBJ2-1	TGTGCCAGCAGCTGGGACCCCCCGGGGGGGCCAGGCGAGCAGTTCTTC	CASSWDPPGGPGEQFF
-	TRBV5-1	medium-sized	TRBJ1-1	TGCGCCAGCAGCAAATTGGACAAGAACACTGAAGCTTTCTTT	CASSKLDKNTEAFF
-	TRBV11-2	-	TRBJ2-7	TGTGCCAGCAGCGCGGGACTGACCTCCTACGAGCAGTACTTC	CASSAGLTSYEQYF
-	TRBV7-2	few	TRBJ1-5	TGTGCCAGCAGCTCCCGAGGGGGGTCTAGCAATCAGCCCCAGCATTTT	CASSSRGGSSNQPQHF
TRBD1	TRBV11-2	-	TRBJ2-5	TGTGCCAGCAGCCCCGACAGGGGGGAGACCCAGTACTTC	CASSPDRGETQYF
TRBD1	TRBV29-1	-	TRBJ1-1	TGCAGCGTTACGAGGGGCGGACAGGCGTTTGAAGAAGCTTTCTTT	CSVTRGGQAFEEAFF
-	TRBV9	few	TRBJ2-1	TGTGCCAGCAGCCTCTCAGGAGGGTCCTACAATGAGCAGTTCTTC	CASSLSGGSYNEQFF
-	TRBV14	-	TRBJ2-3	TGTGCCAGCAGCCGGGGGGTCCTGGGTACAGATACGCAGTATTTT	CASSRGVLGTDTQYF
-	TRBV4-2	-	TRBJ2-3	TGTGCCAGCAGCCAAGATTACGGGGATTGGCGCACAGATACGCAGTATTTT	CASSQDYGDWRTDTQYF
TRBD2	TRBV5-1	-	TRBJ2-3	TGCGCCAGCAGCTTTAGCGGGGGGGCAGGAGATACGCAGTATTTT	CASSFSGGAGDTQYF
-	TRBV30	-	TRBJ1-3	TGTGCCTGGGGGGACAACGGGAACACCATATATTTT	CAWGDNGNTIYF
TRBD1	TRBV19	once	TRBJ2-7	TGTGCCAGTAGTGTCCCCGGGACAGGGGTCGAGCAGTACTTC	CASSVPGTGVEQYF
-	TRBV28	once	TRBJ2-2	TGTGCCAGCAGTTTATCGCTGGACAGCCCGAACACCGGGGAGCTGTTTTTT	CASSLSLDSPNTGELFF
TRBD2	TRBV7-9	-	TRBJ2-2	TGTGCCAGCAGCTCCCTCCTGAGGACCCGCGGGAGCGGGGAGCTGTTTTTT	CASSSLLRTRGSGELFF